This TCR beta chain was sequenced during a study of glioma-infiltrating T cells after dendritic cell vaccination (TCRdb year 2016). For context, the study as a whole: The cohort included about 15 glioblastoma patients drawn from Phase I and II dendritic cell vaccination trials, of whom 9 were newly diagnosed and 6 had recurrent disease. Patients received autologous tumor lysate-pulsed dendritic cell vaccination between about 2003 and 2013. The vaccine was prepared from monocyte-derived dendritic cells that were cultured for around 7 days with IL-4 and GM-CSF and then pulsed overnight with autologous tumor lysate. Each patient was given three intradermal dendritic cell vaccine injections, spaced two weeks apart, in the arm below the axilla. Deep sequencing of TCR beta CDR3 regions was used to quantify tumor-infiltrating lymphocyte content and compare tumor and blood repertoires in dendritic cell-vaccinated glioblastoma patients. Survival after dendritic cell vaccination was correlated with TCR sequencing metrics such as TIL content and the overlap between tumor and blood repertoires.

What the authors observed across the whole study: TCR clonality showed no direct relationship with survival, which suggests that a diverse polyclonal response may matter. The cohort was small and heterogeneous, with few patients having full blood and tumor sets and even fewer initial-recurrent tumor pairs. After dendritic cell vaccination, a higher estimated pretreatment TIL content predicted longer time to progression and overall survival. The response model built on TCR overlap across three groups was characterized as speculative, with prospective validation still needed.

From its cysteine to its phenylalanine, the CDR3 spans 14 amino acids. Kept here is only the CDR3 DNA, which spans 42 bases and is read in frame from base 1. CDR1 and CDR2, per the germline V gene (reference sequence), are SEHNR and FQNEAQ. The junction carries 15 bases between V and J, which are trimmed by 5 bases and 5 bases respectively. This clone was detected only once. There is no known antigen for this receptor. Qualities for individual bases were not recorded, and no much larger clone is one base off. Patients were selected on the basis of adequate residual fresh-frozen tumor tissue and more than two years of available survival data. None of the glioblastoma patients carried an isocitrate dehydrogenase mutation, although molecular status otherwise varied. PBMC were collected before vaccination, two weeks after the third vaccination, and at tumor progression if tumor progression occurred. Genomic DNA was extracted with the Qiagen DNeasy Blood extraction Kit.

TCRB CDR3 regions were amplified from 2 to 2.5 ug genomic DNA, or all available DNA if less, using the immunoSEQ assay. For multiplex PCR, 60 forward primers for TCR V beta segments and 13 reverse primers for J beta segments were used. To estimate the number of reads per starting template, synthetic control templates were added to each sample at limiting dilution. Reads of 87 bp were generated by sequencing on the Illumina HiSeq System. Per the original workflow: PCR and sequencing errors were removed by a nearest neighbor algorithm that merged closely related sequences. TCR overlap was defined as the percentage of unique tumor TCR beta sequences that were also present in the same patient's peripheral blood. Entries here come from immuneACCESS through TCRdb and include only in-frame sequences with V and J called. Some clones fail to appear in such tables; in the studies checked, an unresolved V gene covers under half of the shortfall, and the cause of the remainder is unknown. That table furnishes V, J and clone size, whereas the DNA furnished D and trimming. The sample yields roughly 100,000 clones; roughly 79% were counted once. The ten largest clones take up 12% of the sample.

Here the sequenced sample was blood, taken before dendritic cell vaccination. The origin of this receptor is a human donor with glioblastoma. The chain was built from TRBV7-9 and TRBJ1-1; the D gene is unclear. At the DNA level, the sequence is TGTGCCAGCAGCCTCGGGCGAGGGAATACTGAAGCTTTCTTT. Its amino acids are CASSLGRGNTEAFF. The full variable domain, completed from the reference TRBV7-9 and TRBJ1-1 proteins outside the CDR3, reads DTGVSQNPRHKITKRGQNVTFRCDPISEHNRLYWYRQTLGQGPEFLTYFQNEAQLEKSRLLSDRFSAERPKGSFSTLEIQRTEQGDSAMYLCASSLGRGNTEAFFGQGTRLTVV.